The 25 T cell receptor beta chains below all came from one sample that was sequenced in a study of identical twins. TCRdb re-derived calls from the 5' RACE reads in MiXCR, one entry per CDR3 protein. This sample has some 500,000 distinct CDR3 sequences; more than 13% occur once, and the top ten carry approximately 0.52%. The same data also contributed to another study, on yellow fever vaccine responses in identical twins.

Sequencing was done on a sample of CD4+ T cells sorted from blood. The receptors stem from a woman aged 18-29 years in good health.

The V and J genes are TRBV28 and TRBJ2-1, with 7 bases fitting TRBD1. The CDR3 consists of 14 residues. Losses at the gene ends were 8 bases for V and 6 bases for J; bases not matched to a gene: 10. CDR1 MDHEN and CDR2 SYDVKM come from the germline V gene. CDR3 coding DNA: TGTGCCAGCCGTACAGGGGACCCTCGCAATGAGCAGTTCTTC. Amino acids: CASRTGDPRNEQFF. Using reference TRBV28 and TRBJ2-1 for the parts outside the CDR3, the full variable domain is DVKVTQSSRYLVKRTGEKVFLECVQDMDHENMFWYRQDPGLGLRLIYFSYDVKMKEKGDIPEGYSVSREKKERFSLILESASTNQTSMYLCASRTGDPRNEQFFGPGTRLTVL.

The chain has TRBV12-3 or TRBV12-4 and TRBJ2-2; 7 nucleotides align to TRBD2. V was clipped by 6 bases and J by 4 bases; unmatched bases: 11. The CDR3 is made up of 16 amino acids. The CDR3: CASSAMGGKGTGELFF. DNA of the CDR3: TGTGCCAGCAGCGCGATGGGAGGGAAGGGCACCGGGGAGCTGTTTTTT.

The J gene is TRBJ2-2, the V gene TRBV5-1; D possibly uses TRBD1 or TRBD2 (5 bases each). The CDR3 covers 14 residues. The germline gives CDR1 SGHRS, CDR2 YFSETQ. V was clipped by 0 bases and J by 4 bases, with 7 bases between them. This chain's CDR3 is CASSLGDVTGELFF. The CDR3 nucleotides are TGCGCCAGCAGCTTGGGGGACGTCACCGGGGAGCTGTTTTTT.

The chain is built from TRBV3-1 and TRBJ2-1, with 13 nucleotides matching TRBD2. The junction had 6 bases not matched to a gene; V was cut back by 6 bases and J by 4 bases. The V gene's germline CDR1 is LGHDT and CDR2 YNNKEL (reference sequence). The CDR3 loop spans 16 amino acids. Written as DNA, the CDR3 is TGTGCCAGCAGTCATACTAGCGGGGGGGCATACAATGAGCAGTTCTTC. It specifies CASSHTSGGAYNEQFF.

The chain carries TRBV19 and TRBJ2-4, with D perhaps TRBD2 (6 bases). The CDR3 has 14 residues. V was trimmed by 3 bases and J by 7 bases, leaving 13 bases between them. Germline V lookup: CDR1 LNHDA, CDR2 SQIVND (reference sequence). This chain's CDR3 is CASSIRGLGNIQYF. The CDR3 bases are TGTGCCAGTAGTATCCGGGGACTGGGTAACATTCAGTACTTC. Filled out from reference TRBV19 and TRBJ2-4, the complete variable domain reads DGGITQSPKYLFRKEGQNVTLSCEQNLNHDAMYWYRQDPGQGLRLIYYSQIVNDFQKGDIAEGYSVSREKKESFPLTVTSAQKNPTAFYLCASSIRGLGNIQYFGAGTRLSVL.

The DNA of the CDR3 is TGTGCCAGTCCACCGAATGGCAGACCCTACGAGCAGTACTTC. This encodes CASPPNGRPYEQYF. The chain joins TRBV6-1 to TRBJ2-7; D gene ambiguous. V lost 9 bases to trimming and J lost 2 bases, with 17 bases between them. This CDR3 is 14 amino acids long. CDR1 MNHNS and CDR2 SASEGT come from the germline V gene.

The sample holds many counts of this clonotype. CDR3 region: CASSAGTSGSYEQYF. CDR3 sequence (DNA): TGCGCCAGCAGCGCCGGGACTAGCGGTTCCTACGAGCAGTACTTC. The genes are TRBV5-1 and TRBJ2-7; 11 nucleotides agree with TRBD2. CDR3 size: 15 residues. Germline values: CDR1 SGHRS, CDR2 YFSETQ. V shed 4 bases, J shed 1 base, and the junction held 4 bases outside the gene matches.

The table lists this clonotype with many counts. The CDR3 sequence is CASTGRETQYF. CDR3 DNA: TGTGCCAGCACGGGGCGGGAGACCCAGTACTTC. The rearrangement joins TRBV2 to TRBJ2-5; the D gene could be TRBD1 or TRBD2 (5 bases each). Trimming took off 7 bases at V and 5 bases at J, with 8 bases between the two ends. This CDR3 region has 11 residues. Germline V gene sequence: CDR1 SNHLY, CDR2 FYNNEI.

The V and J genes are TRBV7-2 and TRBJ2-7, with TRBD2 identical over 7 bases. CDR3 size: 14 residues. V lost 1 base to trimming and J lost 4 bases; unmatched junction nucleotides: 4. The germline V gene has CDR1 SGHTA and CDR2 FQGNSA. The DNA for the CDR3 is TGTGCCAGCAGCTTAGATTCTAGCGGATACGAGCAGTACTTC. It encodes CASSLDSSGYEQYF.

This clonotype was recorded a few times. V is TRBV18 and J is TRBJ1-5, with TRBD1 matching over 7 bases. Germline V gene sequence: CDR1 KGHSH, CDR2 LQKENI. The CDR3 is made up of 14 amino acids. With V trimmed by 2 bases and J by 4 bases, 2 bases remained unmatched. The CDR3 nucleotides are TGTGCCAGCTCACCAGGGACAGAAAATCAGCCCCAGCATTTT. Protein: CASSPGTENQPQHF. Combining the CDR3 with reference TRBV18 and TRBJ1-5 gives the whole variable domain NAGVMQNPRHLVRRRGQEARLRCSPMKGHSHVYWYRQLPEEGLKFMVYLQKENIIDESGMPKERFSAEFPKEGPSILRIQQVVRGDSAAYFCASSPGTENQPQHFGDGTRLSIL.

V is TRBV7-8 and J is TRBJ2-2, with 12 positions matching TRBD2. Germline CDR1 reads SGHVS; CDR2 reads FQNEAQ. V lost 5 bases and J lost 6; bases outside the gene matches: 10. CDR3 length: 17 amino acids. The CDR3 loop is CASSGELAGGPSGELFF. The CDR3 nucleotides are TGTGCCAGCAGCGGAGAGCTAGCGGGAGGGCCCTCCGGGGAGCTGTTTTTT.

This clonotype was detected only a few times. The CDR3 region is CASRGQGGAKTQYF. The CDR3 DNA is TGTGCCAGCAGGGGACAGGGGGGGGCCAAGACCCAGTACTTC. The chain links TRBV13 to TRBJ2-5, with 11 nucleotides matching TRBD1. This CDR3 has 14 residues. Unmatched junction bases numbered 6, after V lost 6 bases and J lost 6 bases. Looked up from germline, CDR1 is PRHDT and CDR2 is FYEKMQ (reference sequence).

The chain links TRBV7-9 to TRBJ2-1; 9 bases are a match to TRBD2. CDR3 length equals 17 residues. V gave up 2 bases and J gave up 5 bases; unmatched junction bases: 10. CDR1 SEHNR and CDR2 FQNEAQ come from the germline V gene (reference sequence). The CDR3 region is CASSLFVLAGADNEQFF. In DNA form, the CDR3 reads TGTGCCAGCAGCTTATTCGTCTTAGCGGGAGCTGACAATGAGCAGTTCTTC.

The chain uses TRBV12-3 or TRBV12-4 and TRBJ2-2; D is undetermined. The CDR3 contains 16 residues. Trimming left V 3 bases short and J 1 base short, with 12 bases between. This CDR3 reads CASSFRRLGNTGELFF. CDR3 coding DNA: TGTGCCAGCAGTTTCAGGCGTCTAGGGAACACCGGGGAGCTGTTTTTT.

This clonotype was picked up many times. CDR3 nucleotides: TGTGCCCCAAGACAGGGCAAGAACAATGAGCAGTTCTTC. Translated, it gives CAPRQGKNNEQFF. The rearrangement links TRBV24-1 to TRBJ2-1, with 7 bases lining up with TRBD1. The length of the CDR3 is 13 residues. Germline V gene data show CDR1 as KGHDR and CDR2 as SFDVKD. V dropped 12 bases and J dropped 5; count of bases not matched to a gene: 9.

The chain couples TRBV28 to TRBJ1-5; 9 bases are shared with TRBD1. Germline CDR1 and CDR2: MDHEN and SYDVKM. This CDR3 is built from 12 residues. Trimming cost V 11 bases and J 4 bases; bases outside gene matches: 3. The CDR3 sequence: CAGTGKNQPQHF. The DNA of the CDR3 is TGTGCCGGGACAGGGAAAAATCAGCCCCAGCATTTT.

This chain connects TRBV6-5 to TRBJ2-1, with D maybe TRBD1 (6 bases). Germline CDR1 and CDR2: MNHEY and SVGAGI. V was pared by 3 bases and J by 0 bases, with 18 bases between. CDR3 length: 18 residues. DNA of the CDR3: TGTGCCAGCAGTTATGCCCTACCTCTCAGGGGCTCCTACAATGAGCAGTTCTTC. Its translation is CASSYALPLRGSYNEQFF.

This clonotype was counted only a few times. This chain links TRBV7-2 with TRBJ1-1; 8 bases agree with TRBD1. This CDR3 is built from 16 residues. Trimming at V came to 2 bases and at J to 4 bases, leaving 9 bases not matched to a gene. Germline CDR1 SGHTA, CDR2 FQGNSA. The CDR3, as DNA: TGTGCCAGCAGCTTATTTCCCAGGGGGCGCGGCACTGAAGCTTTCTTT. Its protein is CASSLFPRGRGTEAFF.

This chain uses TRBV2 with TRBJ2-2; D remains ambiguous. Germline CDR1 SNHLY, CDR2 FYNNEI. The CDR3 extends over 13 amino acids. V shed 2 bases and J shed 7 bases, with 8 bases lying between them. DNA of the CDR3: TGTGCCAGCAGTGAAACGGCCAGCGGGGAGCTGTTTTTT. It specifies CASSETASGELFF.

This clonotype appeared a few times. The rearrangement uses TRBV4-2 and TRBJ2-3; no firm D call. The ends were cut back, 0 bases at V and 3 bases at J, with 16 bases in the middle. Germline assignment: CDR1 LGHNA and CDR2 YNFKEQ. This CDR3 is 17 amino acids long. The DNA for the CDR3 is TGTGCCAGCAGCCAAGAGGATGGCTTCCGAATTACAGATACGCAGTATTTT. Amino acid sequence: CASSQEDGFRITDTQYF.

The chain uses TRBV5-1 and TRBJ2-7; a possible D gene is TRBD1 (5 bases). Trimming cost V 0 bases and J 3 bases, with 22 bases left between them. This CDR3 has 18 residues. CDR1 SGHRS and CDR2 YFSETQ come from the germline V gene. The CDR3 region has the DNA TGCGCCAGCAGCTTGGGGGGCCCACCGAGAGGCAAAAGCTACGAGCAGTACTTC. Translated: CASSLGGPPRGKSYEQYF.

The table lists this clonotype with many counts. V gene TRBV29-1 combines with J gene TRBJ2-3; TRBD2 aligns across 10 bases. CDR3 length: 19 amino acids. CDR1 SQVTM and CDR2 ANQGSEA come from the germline V gene. V shed 5 bases and J 6 bases; nucleotides not matched to a gene: 23. Here the CDR3 DNA reads TGCAGCGTTCGTACTCGGGACAGTTTCAGACTAGCGGGTAGGGATACGCAGTATTTT. Its translation is CSVRTRDSFRLAGRDTQYF.

This chain joins TRBV28 and TRBJ2-3; TRBD2 agrees at 7 bases. The J segment lost 4 bases and the V segment lost 6 bases, leaving 10 bases of the junction unmatched. The germline CDR1 and CDR2 sequences are MDHEN and SYDVKM. The CDR3 is 15 residues long. For the CDR3, the DNA is TGTGCCAGCAGCTATGGGAGGGCCAGTTCAGATACGCAGTATTTT. It specifies CASSYGRASSDTQYF.

This clonotype appeared a few times. The V and J genes are TRBV7-2 and TRBJ1-5; D not resolved. With 2 bases removed from V and 0 bases from J, the gap between germline ends came to 8 bases. Germline V CDR1 and CDR2: SGHTA, FQGNSA. The CDR3 is 15 amino acids. CDR3: CASSLTQSSNQPQHF. For the CDR3, the DNA is TGTGCCAGCAGCTTAACACAGTCTAGCAATCAGCCCCAGCATTTT. The complete variable domain, with remaining parts taken from reference TRBV7-2 and TRBJ1-5, reads GAGVSQSPSNKVTEKGKDVELRCDPISGHTALYWYRQSLGQGLEFLIYFQGNSAPDKSGLPSDRFSAERTGGSVSTLTIQRTQQEDSAVYLCASSLTQSSNQPQHFGDGTRLSIL.

This sequence joins TRBV20-1 and TRBJ2-7; D may be TRBD2 (6 bases). CDR3 size: 15 residues. Trimming removed 7 bases from V and 7 bases from J, with 26 bases in between. The germline V gene has CDR1 DFQATT and CDR2 SNEGSKA (reference sequence). CDR3 residues: CSGGASEFLRGEQYF. CDR3 nucleotides: TGCAGTGGCGGGGCTAGCGAGTTCCTCCGGGGGGAGCAGTACTTC.